The entry below gives a single T cell receptor (beta chain) sequence along with its context. This sample was included in a study of T cell responses to AZD1222 COVID-19 vaccine. Germline-derived CDR1 and CDR2 are GTSNPN and SVGIG (reference sequence). V lost 5 bases to trimming and J lost 2 bases, with 16 bases between them. The CDR3 is made up of 15 amino acids. Sequencing used immunoSEQ multiplex PCR; TCRdb keeps in-frame clones, though not all of them. The sample has 120,000 or so clones; about 90% are singletons. The sample consisted of peripheral blood, taken on day 0 of AZD1222 vaccination. The chain recombines TRBV30 with TRBJ1-5; D is uncertain. The sequence was obtained from an adult in good health. In DNA form, the CDR3 reads TGTGCCTGGTCAACGATGGCAGGAGGCAATCAGCCCCAGCATTTT. The encoded protein is CAWSTMAGGNQPQHF.